These T cell receptor beta chains were read from a single sample in a study of CD8 T cells in Susac syndrome. TCRdb reprocessed the immunoSEQ multiplex PCR reads with MiXCR, giving one entry per CDR3 protein. The sample has some 95,000 distinct CDR3 sequences; over 80% are singletons. The source material was CD8+ T cells from PBMCs. The receptors here all came from a human donor in good health. Each CDR3 is given with its conserved first and last residue. The D gene is left open where the match is weak. Expanded clones are given a class, and other clones once, few, many or no size at all.

>TRBV7-9|TRBJ2-7|.|.
CASSSSGHYYEQYF
TGTGCCAGCAGCTCATCGGGACACTACTACGAGCAGTACTTC
>TRBV10-2|TRBJ2-1|.|.
CASSAQSGPPYNEQFF
TGCGCCAGCAGTGCCCAGTCGGGGCCGCCCTACAATGAGCAGTTCTTC
>TRBV15|TRBJ2-1|.|TRBD1
CATSRPGQRNEQFF
TGTGCCACCAGCAGGCCGGGACAGAGAAATGAGCAGTTCTTC
>TRBV6-5|TRBJ2-5|.|.
CASSFSGWETQYF
TGTGCCAGCAGTTTTAGTGGGTGGGAGACCCAGTACTTC
>TRBV5-4|TRBJ2-5|.|TRBD2
CASSLFPSGGAPLQETQYF
TGTGCCAGCAGCTTGTTTCCTAGCGGGGGGGCTCCCCTCCAAGAGACCCAGTACTTC
>TRBV6-1|TRBJ2-3|.|TRBD2
CASSVLRGAGDTQYF
TGTGCCAGCAGTGTATTGCGGGGGGCCGGTGATACGCAGTATTTT
>TRBV2|TRBJ2-7|.|.
CASTEDYTPYEQYF
TGTGCCAGCACGGAAGACTACACTCCCTACGAGCAGTACTTC
>TRBV18|TRBJ1-2|.|.
CASSPGPGRNYGYTF
TGTGCCAGCTCACCGGGACCCGGTAGGAACTATGGCTACACCTTC
>TRBV29-1|TRBJ2-1|once|.
CSVEGGNEQFF
TGCAGCGTTGAAGGTGGAAATGAGCAGTTCTTC
>TRBV13|TRBJ1-3|.|.
CASSSGTTGNTIYF
TGTGCCAGCAGCTCAGGGACAACTGGAAACACCATATATTTT
>TRBV15|TRBJ2-7|.|.
CATSGRDGTYEQYF
TGTGCCACCAGCGGCCGGGACGGCACCTACGAGCAGTACTTC
>TRBV27|TRBJ1-2|.|.
CASSLGALYGYTF
TGTGCCAGCAGTTTAGGAGCGCTCTATGGCTACACCTTC
>TRBV19|TRBJ2-7|.|.
CASSTDSSAYEQYF
TGTGCCAGTAGCACGGACAGTTCAGCCTACGAGCAGTACTTC
>TRBV27|TRBJ2-7|.|.
CASSLIQGSSYEQYF
TGTGCCAGCAGTTTAATCCAGGGGAGCTCCTACGAGCAGTACTTC
>TRBV9|TRBJ2-1|.|TRBD2
CASSVPRAGTSGESYNEQFF
TGTGCCAGCAGCGTACCTCGCGCCGGGACTAGCGGGGAATCTTACAATGAGCAGTTCTTC
>TRBV3-1|TRBJ1-6|.|.
CASSQEGSLYNSPLHF
TGTGCCAGCAGCCAAGAGGGCAGTCTCTATAATTCACCCCTCCACTTT
>TRBV7-6|TRBJ1-5|.|.
CASSPVLNQPQHF
TGTGCCAGCAGTCCCGTCCTCAATCAGCCCCAGCATTTT
>TRBV4-1|TRBJ1-4|once|.
CASSQDGPVDGEKLFF
TGCGCCAGCAGCCAAGATGGGCCAGTGGATGGAGAAAAACTGTTTTTT
>TRBV25-1|TRBJ1-1|.|.
CASSAWGDTLMNTEAFF
TGTGCCAGCAGTGCCTGGGGGGACACCCTTATGAACACTGAAGCTTTCTTT
>TRBV6-1|TRBJ1-2|.|.
CASSRQGSGYTF
TGTGCCAGCAGTCGGCAGGGGAGCGGCTACACCTTC
>TRBV10-3|TRBJ1-5|.|.
CAISDGGPPQPQHF
TGTGCCATCAGTGATGGAGGTCCCCCCCAGCCCCAGCATTTT
>TRBV15|TRBJ2-7|.|TRBD1
CATSRDRRQGDEQYF
TGTGCCACCAGCAGAGATCGACGACAGGGCGACGAGCAGTACTTC
>TRBV5-4|TRBJ1-2|.|.
CASSLGPRGANYGYTF
TGTGCCAGCAGCTTGGGCCCCCGGGGGGCTAACTATGGCTACACCTTC
>TRBV7-3|TRBJ1-2|.|.
CASSLTGNGYTF
TGTGCCAGCAGCTTAACTGGGAACGGCTACACCTTC
>TRBV14|TRBJ2-1|.|.
CASSLLGYNEQFF
TGTGCCAGCAGCCTCCTAGGGTACAATGAGCAGTTCTTC
>TRBV10-3|TRBJ1-2|.|.
CAIGDGSYGYTF
TGTGCCATCGGGGACGGAAGTTATGGCTACACCTTC
>TRBV15|TRBJ1-5|.|.
CATSRDRGVGNQPQHF
TGTGCCACCAGCAGAGATAGGGGGGTTGGGAATCAGCCCCAGCATTTT
>TRBV19|TRBJ2-1|few|.
CASSGGLYNEQFF
TGTGCCAGTAGTGGGGGACTGTACAATGAGCAGTTCTTC
>TRBV7-6|TRBJ2-3|.|TRBD2
CASSLGGLGSTDTQYF
TGTGCCAGCAGCTTAGGGGGACTAGGCAGCACAGATACGCAGTATTTT
>TRBV7-2|TRBJ2-7|.|TRBD2
CASSLRPGLAVPYEQYF
TGTGCCAGCAGCTTACGTCCGGGACTAGCGGTCCCCTACGAGCAGTACTTC
>TRBV7-3|TRBJ2-3|.|.
CASSSSGGPTDTQYF
TGTGCCAGCAGCTCCTCCGGGGGCCCCACAGATACGCAGTATTTT
>TRBV15|TRBJ2-1|.|.
CATSSPEHNEQFF
TGTGCCACCAGCTCCCCGGAACACAATGAGCAGTTCTTC
>TRBV2|TRBJ1-5|.|.
CASSDTDTQPQHF
TGTGCCAGCAGTGATACGGATACTCAGCCCCAGCATTTT
>TRBV6-1|TRBJ2-6|.|.
CASKGPPLSGANVLTF
TGTGCCAGCAAAGGGCCCCCCCTCTCTGGGGCCAACGTCCTGACTTTC
>TRBV29-1|TRBJ2-1|.|.
CSVEGVTEGNEQFF
TGCAGCGTTGAAGGTGTGACAGAGGGCAATGAGCAGTTCTTC
>TRBV19|TRBJ2-7|.|.
CATAEYSQYEQYF
TGTGCCACCGCTGAGTACAGTCAATACGAGCAGTACTTC
>TRBV14|TRBJ2-3|.|.
CASSQESYGADTQYF
TGTGCCAGCAGCCAAGAAAGTTACGGGGCAGATACGCAGTATTTT
>TRBV4-1|TRBJ1-5|.|.
CASSQVGIGNQPQHF
TGCGCCAGCAGCCAAGTTGGCATTGGGAATCAGCCCCAGCATTTT
>TRBV5-4|TRBJ2-7|.|.
CASSFGTNPYEQYF
TGTGCCAGCAGCTTTGGGACGAACCCCTACGAGCAGTACTTC
>TRBV2|TRBJ1-6|.|.
CASSEVLGSPLHF
TGTGCCAGCAGTGAAGTTTTGGGGTCACCCCTCCACTTT
>TRBV19|TRBJ2-5|.|TRBD2
CASTGLDFETQYF
TGTGCCAGTACTGGACTAGACTTTGAGACCCAGTACTTC
>TRBV5-6|TRBJ1-1|.|.
CASSFLAAEAFF
TGTGCCAGCAGCTTCTTAGCGGCTGAAGCTTTCTTT
>TRBV30|TRBJ2-7|.|.
CAWMGDYEQYF
TGTGCCTGGATGGGGGACTACGAGCAGTACTTC
>TRBV20-1|TRBJ2-3|.|TRBD2
CSAPSGLAGGDTDTQYF
TGCAGTGCTCCCAGCGGGCTAGCGGGGGGGGACACAGATACGCAGTATTTT
>TRBV9|TRBJ2-3|.|TRBD1
CASSVEVQGAKSISTDTQYF
TGTGCCAGCAGCGTAGAGGTTCAGGGGGCGAAATCCATAAGTACAGATACGCAGTATTTT
>TRBV5-4|TRBJ2-3|.|TRBD1
CASSTDRVADTQYF
TGTGCCAGCAGCACCGACAGGGTCGCAGATACGCAGTATTTT
>TRBV20-1|TRBJ2-1|once|TRBD2
CSARDLAGNEQFF
TGCAGTGCTAGAGATCTAGCGGGCAATGAGCAGTTCTTC
>TRBV25-1|TRBJ1-5|.|.
CASSDLGYNQPQHF
TGTGCCAGCAGTGATTTGGGGTACAATCAGCCCCAGCATTTT
>TRBV5-4|TRBJ2-6|.|.
CASSLPTDSGANVLTF
TGTGCCAGCAGCTTGCCCACAGACTCTGGGGCCAACGTCCTGACTTTC
>TRBV11-2|TRBJ2-3|.|.
CASSLEGGHSTDTQYF
TGTGCCAGCAGCTTAGAGGGGGGCCACAGCACAGATACGCAGTATTTT
>TRBV5-6|TRBJ2-7|.|TRBD2
CASSPRGGEQYF
TGTGCCAGCAGCCCACGGGGGGGCGAGCAGTACTTC
>TRBV9|TRBJ1-2|.|.
CASSVAERGYGYTF
TGTGCCAGCAGCGTAGCGGAGCGAGGCTATGGCTACACCTTC
>TRBV7-6|TRBJ2-1|once|TRBD1
CASSLGTGGSYNEQFF
TGTGCCAGCAGCTTAGGGACAGGGGGCTCCTACAATGAGCAGTTCTTC
>TRBV11-3|TRBJ2-1|.|.
CASSVGTGGSYNEQFF
TGTGCCAGCAGCGTAGGCACCGGGGGCTCCTACAATGAGCAGTTCTTC
>TRBV9|TRBJ1-2|.|.
CASSGLAWGYTF
TGTGCCAGCAGCGGACTCGCCTGGGGCTACACCTTC
>TRBV2|TRBJ2-7|.|.
CASSGGGPGGEHSYEQYF
TGTGCCAGCAGTGGGGGGGGCCCAGGGGGCGAACACTCCTACGAGCAGTACTTC
>TRBV6-2/TRBV6-3|TRBJ2-7|.|TRBD1
CASSEGGTGFFGEQYF
TGTGCCAGCAGCGAGGGCGGGACAGGGTTTTTCGGCGAGCAGTACTTC
>TRBV7-8|TRBJ2-2|.|.
CASSLIRARNTGELFF
TGTGCCAGCAGCTTAATCCGGGCACGAAACACCGGGGAGCTGTTTTTT